This T cell receptor beta chain originates from a study of Graves' ophthalmopathy and Graves' hyperthyroidism (dated by TCRdb to the late 2010s). About the investigation overall: Peripheral blood was collected at initial diagnosis, before any treatment. To tell Graves' ophthalmopathy apart from Graves' hyperthyroidism, and to predict which patients would progress to ophthalmopathy, the study relied on TCR beta repertoire signatures. In total, 135 blood samples were TCR-sequenced: approximately 40 ophthalmopathy, over 70 hyperthyroidism and some 17 hyperthyroidism-to-ophthalmopathy patients. To explore V-J signatures that distinguish ophthalmopathy from hyperthyroidism, a discovery set of 100 patients was enrolled, made up of 43 with ophthalmopathy and under 65 with stable hyperthyroidism. An independent validation cohort comprised 18 to 20 hyperthyroidism patients and over 15 patients who later progressed from hyperthyroidism to ophthalmopathy. In roughly six hyperthyroidism patients, the T-cell repertoires found in thyroid tissue were compared with those found in blood. After sampling, hyperthyroidism patients received methimazole starting at 30 mg daily, and ophthalmopathy patients received high-dose intravenous methylprednisolone. The 100 or so discovery patients were randomly split 7:3 into training and test sets.

For repertoire sequencing, TCR beta CDR3 regions were amplified from RNA transcripts. HTBI primers and the Qiagen OneStep RT-PCR kit were used in a first-round RT-PCR, which was followed by a second-round multiplex PCR, size selection and purification. The libraries underwent paired-end sequencing with 100 bp reads on an Illumina HiSeq2000. On the authors' methods: SOAPnuke was used to process the reads, removing any read that contained adapters or uncalled bases, had a mean Phred below 15, or lacked an exact match to the constant primer or identifier. COPE v1.2.5 was used to merge high-quality paired reads. Each unique nucleotide sequence was defined as a clonotype, and clonotypes were aligned to IMGT TRB V, D and J references with MiTCR v1.1. Analysis was restricted to V-J combinations with a frequency above 0.0001, which covered roughly 99% of repertoires. For each V-J combination, a TCR clonal expansion and chaos score was defined as F50 clonal expansion divided by the chaos observed in the TCRdist matrix. Welch's t-statistics and random forest were used to reduce features to 10 to 15 V-J combinations, which were fed into a naive Bayes classifier. The similarity between thyroid and blood repertoires was quantified using the Morisita-Horn index. TCRdb passed the public sequencing reads through fastp at Q25 and MiXCR, retaining productive beta sequences. Rows are combined by CDR3 protein, so each entry shows the most common genes and DNA. TCRdb's processing, not the authors' own work, is the source of the V and J calls. A total of roughly 230,000 distinct CDR3 sequences appear in this sample, 20% to 25% of them only once. Roughly 42% of the sample is taken by the ten largest.

This clonotype was seen many times. There is no known antigen for this receptor. Base qualities are missing; no much larger clone stands one base away. The ophthalmopathy patients had moderately to severely active disease, with a Clinical Activity Score of 3 or higher, a NOSPECS grade of 4 or higher, and a disease duration of less than 3 months. Patients with other autoimmune diseases, uncontrolled infections, pregnancy or lactation were excluded from the study. Diagnosis relied on clinical symptoms, serum thyroxine, TRAb, thyroid ultrasound and orbital computed tomography. Ficoll-Paque density gradient centrifugation was used to isolate PBMCs from around 10 ml of fresh peripheral blood. Total RNA was extracted using Trizol reagent, and RNA quality was checked on an Agilent 2100 Bioanalyzer. V loses 0 bases of germline sequence and J loses 3 bases, and the interval between the two ends is 3 bases. The CDR3 contains 12 residues, cysteine and phenylalanine counted. The retained sequence is limited to the CDR3, 36 bases, with the frame set at the first base. For CDR1 and CDR2, the germline V gene lists LGHNT and FRNRAP.

The research as a whole found: Among expanded thyroid clonotypes with frequency above 0.001, most also showed up in blood, which suggests that blood repertoires may reflect the thyroid immune response. In validation, the model predicted ophthalmopathy progression with about 70% sensitivity and roughly 78% specificity; eleven to twelve predicted patients were CT-confirmed with GO in a median of about 6.1 months. The 13-signature model separated ophthalmopathy from stable hyperthyroidism with about 86% sensitivity and about 81% specificity in cross-validation, and 80%/75% in the test set. Sample size was not statistically predetermined, and group allocation was not concealed from the investigators.

The sample was peripheral blood. The sequence is built from TRBV12-5 and TRBJ2-7; the D gene is unclear. The source is a woman in her 50s with Graves' ophthalmopathy. Donor details come from another sample of the same person, matched by shared clones. The nucleotide sequence is given as TGTGCTAGTGGTTTGGTCGGCTACGAGCAGTACTTC. Its coded protein is CASGLVGYEQYF.